The clone carrying this T cell receptor (beta chain) was counted at least ten times. What it recognizes is unknown. The sample originates from a study of CD8 T cells in ankylosing spondylitis. Overall study findings and caveats: A TCR beta motif of roughly eight highly homologous variants appeared characteristic of ankylosing spondylitis blood.

MiXCR, run by TCRdb on the 5' RACE reads, gives a single entry per CDR3 protein. The data show about 36,000 distinct CDR3 sequences, 6% seen once. This CDR3 contains 15 residues. Germline lookup yields CDR1 SEHNR and CDR2 FQNEAQ (reference sequence). Trimming removed 5 bases at V and 2 bases at J, with 12 bases between. Sequences were obtained from blood, either unsorted or a sorted T cell fraction (not recorded which). V usage is TRBV7-9 and J usage is TRBJ1-4; D is unclear. The receptor was derived from a male donor with ankylosing spondylitis or in good health (not recorded which). CDR3 residues: CASSPDGRTNEKLFF. The CDR3 DNA reads TGTGCCAGCAGCCCGGACGGGAGGACTAATGAAAAACTGTTTTTT.